This is a list of T cell receptor beta chains from one sample in a study of blood T cell repertoires in COVID-19. Assay used: immunoSEQ multiplex PCR; TCRdb lists only in-frame clones, some missing. The sample holds about 220,000 clones, approximately 90% seen once. The specimen sequenced was PBMCs or T cells enriched from blood (not recorded which). These receptors were taken from a woman under 30 in a cohort exposed to, infected with or recovered from COVID-19 (not recorded which). Both conserved end residues are part of each CDR3. A D gene is named only where the DNA matches it firmly.

>TRBV7-8|-|TRBJ2-7
CASSFRGEQYF
>TRBV28|-|TRBJ2-2
CASTGGELFF
>TRBV12-3/TRBV12-4|TRBD1|TRBJ1-2
CASRFEGAYGYTF
>TRBV5-1|-|TRBJ2-5
CASTGVVEETQYF
>TRBV7-3|TRBD2|TRBJ2-1
CASSFSGPGDEQFF
>TRBV19|-|TRBJ1-6
CASSIALRDSYNSPLHF
>TRBV19|-|TRBJ2-1
CASSWGGINGEQFF
>TRBV21-1|-|TRBJ1-1
CASSQQGATEAFF
>TRBV3-1/TRBV3-2|-|TRBJ2-6
CASSLTETGANVLTF
>TRBV4-2|TRBD1|TRBJ1-5
CASSQRGQGSNQPQHF
>TRBV6-5|TRBD1|TRBJ1-1
CASSFGGQGAFEAFF
>TRBV7-8|-|TRBJ1-3
CASSLGQGAGNTIYF
>TRBV3-1/TRBV3-2|-|TRBJ2-5
CASSRESRGFATQYF
>TRBV18|TRBD2|TRBJ2-3
CASSPRAPGGTLGTDTQYF
>TRBV2|TRBD1|TRBJ2-2
CASSDRGRGGELFF
>TRBV4-2|TRBD2|TRBJ2-7
CASSQERAGSYEQYF